Described below is a single TCR beta chain sequence and its context. Its target antigen remains unknown. There are no base qualities to consult, and no much larger clone falls within one base. The sample comes from a study of response to subunit inactivated influenza vaccine (dated by TCRdb to the late 2010s). Study-wide context: Deep quantitative profiling of the T cell receptor repertoire was used in the study to follow responses to a trivalent subunit inactivated influenza vaccine.

What the research found in general, with its limitations: The authors proposed that each seasonal influenza vaccination may bring in only a limited number of new T cells.

The CDR3 covers 16 residues, taking in both the cysteine and the phenylalanine. The only DNA kept is the CDR3, 48 bases in frame from the first base. The junction shows trimming of 4 bases on V and 4 bases on J, and the gene matches do not reach 9 bases of it. From a lookup of the germline V gene, CDR1 and CDR2 are LGHNA and YSLEER. Receptors were amplified or captured by RT-PCR. Sequenced using an Illumina HiSeq 2500. TCRdb redid the processing of the public reads, applying fastp at Q25 and MiXCR, and retained in-frame beta chains. Identical CDR3 protein sequences are pooled into one entry, listed with their most common genes and DNA. Counted in this sample were roughly 170,000 distinct CDR3 sequences; about 9% of them appeared once. Roughly a tenth of the sample is in the top ten clones.

The input for sequencing was non-naive T cells sorted from PBMCs, taken on the day of vaccination. In the paper's terms, the cell subset or site label means: memory T cell fraction. The chain employs TRBV4-3 and TRBJ2-3, with 9 bases in between that match TRBD1. This sequence originates from a man aged 45-60 years who received an inactivated influenza vaccine. Donor details come from another sample of the same person, matched by shared clones. The DNA sequence follows: TGCGCCAGCAGCCGAAATCCGGGACAGGGCGCAGATACGCAGTATTTT. It specifies CASSRNPGQGADTQYF.